A selection of T cell receptor beta chains follows, all from one sample in a study of shared clonotypes between healthy human individuals. Measured with immunoSEQ multiplex PCR; TCRdb has only the in-frame clones, and not every one. The repertoire has around 2,100,000 clones, around 96% of them found once; the top ten carry approximately 1.2%. Source material: naive CD8+ T cells sorted from blood. The source of these receptors is a man between 18 and 35 years old in good health. Both conserved end residues are part of each CDR3. Fields, in order: D gene, J gene, V gene, clone size, CDR3 DNA, CDR3 protein. D genes are given only for firm matches. Where a row states a size, it is once, few, many or the class of an expanded clone; other rows omit it.

>.|TRBJ2-5|TRBV28|.
TGTGCCAGCAGCTCAGACACGGTCGAGACCCAGTACTTC
CASSSDTVETQYF
>.|TRBJ2-5|TRBV11-2|.
TGTGCCAGCAGCTTAGCCTTTCCGCACGGGCAAGGGACCCAGTACTTC
CASSLAFPHGQGTQYF
>TRBD1|TRBJ1-3|TRBV4-1|.
TGCGCCAGCAGCGCAGGGGGCGTATCTGGAAACACCATATATTTT
CASSAGGVSGNTIYF
>.|TRBJ2-7|TRBV27|.
TGTGCCAGCAGTTTAGGCTCTCTTAATTTCGGCTACGAGCAGTACTTC
CASSLGSLNFGYEQYF
>TRBD2|TRBJ2-3|TRBV28|.
TGTGCCAGCAGTCTACCCGGGACTAGCGGGCCTACAGATACGCAGTATTTT
CASSLPGTSGPTDTQYF
>TRBD1|TRBJ2-7|TRBV15|.
TGTGCCACCAGCAGAGATCCGCCAGGGGGCGAGGACTACGAGCAGTACTTC
CATSRDPPGGEDYEQYF
>.|TRBJ2-3|TRBV6-5|.
TGTGCCAGCAGTTACTCAGGGGCGGGGAGCACAGATACGCAGTATTTT
CASSYSGAGSTDTQYF
>.|TRBJ2-7|TRBV13|.
TGTGCCAGCAGCCGACTAGGCAGTGTCTACGAGCAGTACTTC
CASSRLGSVYEQYF
>TRBD1|TRBJ1-2|TRBV2|.
TGTGCCAGCAGTGAAGTGGTACAGGGGCTAAACTATGGCTACACCTTC
CASSEVVQGLNYGYTF
>TRBD1|TRBJ2-2|TRBV7-6|.
TGTGCCAGCAGCGTCGGGACAGAGAACACCGGGGAGCTGTTTTTT
CASSVGTENTGELFF
>TRBD2|TRBJ2-3|TRBV27|.
TGTGCCAGCAGTGGGCTAGCGGGAGGCACAGATACGCAGTATTTT
CASSGLAGGTDTQYF
>.|TRBJ2-1|TRBV7-9|.
TGTGCCAGCAGCTCAAAGGGTCCCCTTGGGCATGAGCAGTTCTTC
CASSSKGPLGHEQFF
>TRBD1|TRBJ1-4|TRBV9|.
TGTGCCAGCAGCGTGAGACAGGGAAGTGAAAAACTGTTTTTT
CASSVRQGSEKLFF
>TRBD2|TRBJ2-7|TRBV11-1|.
TGTGCCAGCAGCCCTTGGAGCGGGGGAAACACCTACGAGCAGTACTTC
CASSPWSGGNTYEQYF
>TRBD1|TRBJ2-7|TRBV11-3|.
TGTGCCAGCAGCGACAGGGCCTGGGACGAGCAGTACTTC
CASSDRAWDEQYF
>TRBD1|TRBJ2-4|TRBV30|.
TGTGCCTGGAGCCCTGGGACAGGGGGGGACATTCAGTACTTC
CAWSPGTGGDIQYF
>TRBD1|TRBJ1-4|TRBV4-1|.
TGCGCCAGCAGCCACGTGACAGGGAGTCAGGAAAAACTGTTTTTT
CASSHVTGSQEKLFF
>.|TRBJ2-7|TRBV4-1|.
TGCGCCAGCAGCCCAGTGCAGGGAAACGAGCAGTACTTC
CASSPVQGNEQYF
>.|TRBJ2-7|TRBV30|.
TGTGCCTGGAGTGGCGGGAACTACGAGCAGTACTTC
CAWSGGNYEQYF
>.|TRBJ1-6|TRBV7-9|.
TGTGCCAGCAGCCCGGACAGCGCCTTTACCTCCTATAATTCACCCCTCCACTTT
CASSPDSAFTSYNSPLHF
>.|TRBJ2-7|TRBV5-4|.
TGTGCCAGCAGCTTCGAGCGGTCCTACGAGCAGTACTTC
CASSFERSYEQYF
>.|TRBJ1-6|TRBV7-9|.
TGTGCCAGCAGCTTAGCCCCCAGGGGTTTTGGTGGTTCACCCCTCCACTTT
CASSLAPRGFGGSPLHF
>.|TRBJ1-6|TRBV27|.
TGTGCCAGCAGTTTCCTCAGGGACTCCTATAATTCACCCCTCCACTTT
CASSFLRDSYNSPLHF
>.|TRBJ2-7|TRBV5-6|.
TGTGCCAGCAGCTCAACAGTCTCCTACGAGCAGTACTTC
CASSSTVSYEQYF
>TRBD1|TRBJ2-7|TRBV7-2|.
TGTGCCAGCAGCCCGGACAGGGACACCTACGAGCAGTACTTC
CASSPDRDTYEQYF
>.|TRBJ1-6|TRBV7-2|.
TGTGCCAGCAGCTGGGATTGGTCCGGCTCCTATAATTCACCCCTCCACTTT
CASSWDWSGSYNSPLHF
>TRBD1|TRBJ1-2|TRBV9|.
TGTGCCAGCAGCGTCACCGTCCAGGGGGACGACTATGGCTACACCTTC
CASSVTVQGDDYGYTF
>TRBD1|TRBJ2-2|TRBV13|once
TGTGCCAGCAGCGACAGGGGCGGGAACACCGGGGAGCTGTTTTTT
CASSDRGGNTGELFF
>.|TRBJ2-7|TRBV28|.
TGTGCCAGCGGACCGGGACAACGGGATGAGCAGTACTTC
CASGPGQRDEQYF
>.|TRBJ2-2|TRBV4-1|.
TGCGCCAGCAGCCAAGTAGGTAGTACCGGGGAGCTGTTTTTT
CASSQVGSTGELFF
>.|TRBJ2-7|TRBV4-1|.
TGCGCCAGCAGCCAAGTCGGGGAGCTTGACTACGAGCAGTACTTC
CASSQVGELDYEQYF
>.|TRBJ1-1|TRBV27|once
TGTGCCAGCAGTTTCCTGACAGGAGTGAACACTGAAGCTTTCTTT
CASSFLTGVNTEAFF
>.|TRBJ2-7|TRBV25-1|.
TGTGCCAGCAGCCCCTCCCGAAGGACCAACTCCTACGAGCAGTACTTC
CASSPSRRTNSYEQYF